This section outlines one T cell receptor (beta chain) sequence together with its context. Its antigen is not identified. Assay used: immunoSEQ multiplex PCR; TCRdb lists only in-frame clones, some missing. The sample holds approximately 150,000 clones; roughly 92% are singletons and the top ten take 9% to 9.5%. The sample comes from a study of T cell responses to AZD1222 COVID-19 vaccine. The CDR3 totals 16 residues. Trimming took off 2 bases at V and 3 bases at J, with 16 bases between the two ends. Looked up from germline, CDR1 is MNHEY and CDR2 is SVGAGI. Findings and limits, study-wide: Following two doses of AZD1222, Spike-specific TCR breadth and depth rose.

This receptor was identified in an adult who received the AZD1222 COVID-19 vaccine. This chain connects TRBV6-5 to TRBJ1-1; maybe TRBD1 (6 bases). The sample consisted of peripheral blood, taken 28 days after the second AZD1222 dose. For the CDR3, the DNA is TGTGCCAGCAGTTACCTTAGGGGGGTAGGGGACACTGAAGCTTTCTTT. Its protein product is CASSYLRGVGDTEAFF.